This is a list of T cell receptor beta chains from one sample in a study of T cell repertoires in cytomegalovirus infection. Via MiXCR, TCRdb re-called the reads, giving one row per CDR3 protein. The table records 300,000 to 400,000 distinct CDR3 sequences, roughly 9.5% of them present only once. The specimen sequenced was PBMCs. All receptors come from a human donor in good health (CMV status not recorded). Some clones in this sample may be carry-over from other donors' samples. CDR3s include the opening cysteine and the closing phenylalanine or tryptophan. A D gene is named only where the DNA matches it firmly. A clone size is listed for some rows: how often the clone was seen (once, few, many), or a class if it is expanded.

clone_size | j_call | d_call | v_call | cdr3_length | cdr3_nt | cdr3_aa
. | TRBJ1-1 | . | TRBV20-1 | 18 | TGCAGTGCTAGAGATCTAATCGGGGACAAGAAGGTGAACACTGAAGCTTTCTTT | CSARDLIGDKKVNTEAFF
many | TRBJ1-2 | . | TRBV6-1 | 14 | TGTGCCAGCAGTGCGAACAACAGAAACTATGGCTACACCTTC | CASSANNRNYGYTF
. | TRBJ2-2 | . | TRBV4-1 | 13 | TGCGCCAGCAGTCTCCCGTCTGGGCTGGAGCTGTTTTTT | CASSLPSGLELFF
. | TRBJ2-7 | . | TRBV20-1 | 11 | TGCAGTGCCGCTCTGGTCTACGAGCAGTACTTC | CSAALVYEQYF
. | TRBJ2-1 | . | TRBV12-3/TRBV12-4 | 15 | TGTGCCAGCACCGGGGCCGGGGCCGGGAGCCATGAGCAGTTCTTC | CASTGAGAGSHEQFF
few | TRBJ2-2 | TRBD2 | TRBV9 | 18 | TGTGCCAGCAGCGTAGCTCGGTCGGGAGGACTAGGGTCCGGGGAGCTGTTTTTT | CASSVARSGGLGSGELFF
. | TRBJ1-2 | . | TRBV12-3/TRBV12-4 | 16 | TGTGCCAGCAGTCCACGGGTCACTCCATCTAACTATGGCTACACCTTC | CASSPRVTPSNYGYTF
few | TRBJ1-1 | . | TRBV19 | 14 | TGTGCCAGTAGTATAGACAGTCTGAACACTGAAGCTTTCTTT | CASSIDSLNTEAFF
many | TRBJ1-2 | . | TRBV7-2 | 15 | TGTGCCAGCAGCCGCTATGGGCAGGTCGCGAATGGCTACACCTTC | CASSRYGQVANGYTF
many | TRBJ2-3 | TRBD2 | TRBV7-2 | 15 | TGTGCCAGCAGCTTAATACTAGCGGGAGAGGATACGCAGTATTTT | CASSLILAGEDTQYF
few | TRBJ2-7 | TRBD1 | TRBV20-1 | 15 | TGCAGTGCTAAGCCCCTGACAGGGGGACGTACCGAGCAGTACTTC | CSAKPLTGGRTEQYF
many | TRBJ1-2 | . | TRBV27 | 14 | TGTGCCAGCAGTTTCGGGGGGGCTAACTATGGCTACACCTTC | CASSFGGANYGYTF
many | TRBJ2-1 | . | TRBV7-2 | 15 | TGTGCCAGCAGGCAACTTGGGGACCACCACAATGAGCAGTTCTTC | CASRQLGDHHNEQFF
few | TRBJ2-1 | TRBD1 | TRBV24-1 | 18 | TGTGCCACCAGTGGGATCTCCGGGGGACAGGGGGCTTCTGGTGAGCAGTTCTTC | CATSGISGGQGASGEQFF
many | TRBJ2-1 | . | TRBV7-6 | 15 | TGTGCCAGCAGCTTAGCCCCGGGCTCGAATAATGAGCAGTTCTTC | CASSLAPGSNNEQFF
. | TRBJ2-1 | TRBD2 | TRBV7-2 | 15 | TGTGCCAGCAGCTTAATGCGGGAGATCAACAATGAGCAGTTCTTC | CASSLMREINNEQFF
. | TRBJ2-5 | . | TRBV28 | 12 | TGTGCCAGCCGGAGTAACCCAGAGACCCAGTACTTC | CASRSNPETQYF
. | TRBJ2-5 | . | TRBV7-2 | 13 | TGTGCCGGCACTAGCAGCCCCCAAGAGACCCAGTACTTC | CAGTSSPQETQYF
many | TRBJ2-5 | . | TRBV6-1 | 14 | TGTGCCAGCAGTGGAGAGACAGGCAGGGAGACCCAGTACTTC | CASSGETGRETQYF
many | TRBJ2-5 | TRBD2 | TRBV12-3/TRBV12-4 | 17 | TGTGCCAGCAGGACCGGGACTAGCGGGAGCGGACAAGAGACCCAGTACTTC | CASRTGTSGSGQETQYF
many | TRBJ2-7 | TRBD1 | TRBV7-9 | 15 | TGTGCCAGCAGCTTAGGTGGGACAGTCTACTACGAGCAGTACTTC | CASSLGGTVYYEQYF
few | TRBJ2-1 | . | TRBV6-2/TRBV6-3 | 14 | TGTGCCAGCAGTTACATCTCCCTTTACAATGAGCAGTTCTTC | CASSYISLYNEQFF
few | TRBJ1-5 | . | TRBV20-1 | 14 | TGCAGTGCCGCGCAGGGCCAGGGAAATCAGCCCCAGCATTTT | CSAAQGQGNQPQHF
few | TRBJ2-7 | . | TRBV4-1 | 16 | TGCGCCAGCAGCCAAGATCCCGCAGTAGCCTCCTACGAGCAGTACTTC | CASSQDPAVASYEQYF
many | TRBJ1-1 | TRBD1 | TRBV4-1 | 16 | TGCGCCAGCAGCAAAGGACAGGGGGCGCGGGGAACTGAAGCTTTCTTT | CASSKGQGARGTEAFF
. | TRBJ2-3 | TRBD2 | TRBV7-3 | 16 | TGTGCCAGCAGCGCCTCTAGCGGGACCAGCACAGATACGCAGTATTTT | CASSASSGTSTDTQYF
few | TRBJ1-1 | . | TRBV20-1 | 15 | TGCAGTGCCGCCGGTGCCGGGCGGGCCGGGACTGAAGCTTTCTTT | CSAAGAGRAGTEAFF
few | TRBJ2-1 | TRBD2 | TRBV27 | 14 | TGTGCCAGCAGTGCGGGACTAGCGGTCAATGAGCAGTTCTTC | CASSAGLAVNEQFF
few | TRBJ2-3 | TRBD1 | TRBV14 | 17 | TGTGCCAGCAGCCAAGATCTCAGGACAGGGGGGACAGATACGCAGTATTTT | CASSQDLRTGGTDTQYF
. | TRBJ2-1 | . | TRBV25-1 | 15 | TGTGCCAGCAGTGTTCCAGGCCCCCCGTCCAATGAGCAGTTCTTC | CASSVPGPPSNEQFF
few | TRBJ2-6 | . | TRBV6-1 | 17 | TGTGCCACAATCCTAGGGGCCTCTTCGGCAGGGGCCAACGTCCTGACTTTC | CATILGASSAGANVLTF
. | TRBJ2-1 | TRBD2 | TRBV20-1 | 17 | TGCAGTGCTAGAGATGGAGGGACTAGCGGGACCTACAATGAGCAGTTCTTC | CSARDGGTSGTYNEQFF
few | TRBJ2-1 | . | TRBV2 | 15 | TGTGCCAGCAGTGATGGCACCAGCTCCTACAATGAGCAGTTCTTC | CASSDGTSSYNEQFF
many | TRBJ1-1 | TRBD1 | TRBV7-3 | 14 | TGTGCCAGCAGCCAACAGGGGCGAAGCACTGAAGCTTTCTTT | CASSQQGRSTEAFF
few | TRBJ1-5 | TRBD1 | TRBV28 | 14 | TGTGCCAGCAGAAAAACAGGGGAAGGTCAGCCCCAGCATTTT | CASRKTGEGQPQHF
few | TRBJ2-7 | TRBD2 | TRBV10-3 | 18 | TGTGCCATCAGTGCCTCAGGGGCTAGCGGGAGGGCCCCCTACGAGCAGTACTTC | CAISASGASGRAPYEQYF
. | TRBJ1-1 | TRBD1 | TRBV19 | 14 | TGTGCCAGTAGTGTCCCGGGACAGGGGGCTGAAGCTTTCTTT | CASSVPGQGAEAFF
. | TRBJ1-1 | . | TRBV24-1 | 13 | TGTGCCACCCAACCGGGGGGGTCCCCTGAAGCTTTCTTT | CATQPGGSPEAFF
. | TRBJ2-5 | . | TRBV12-3/TRBV12-4 | 15 | TGTGCCAGCAGTTTTATGGGCAGGGCGCAAGAGACCCAGTACTTC | CASSFMGRAQETQYF
few | TRBJ1-3 | . | TRBV12-3/TRBV12-4 | 14 | TGTGCCAGCAGGGGGGGGCTTCCCGGAAACACCATATATTTT | CASRGGLPGNTIYF
few | TRBJ1-5 | TRBD1 | TRBV7-4 | 16 | TGTGCCAGCAGCAGAGTCCTGGGACAGCTCAATCAGCCCCAGCATTTT | CASSRVLGQLNQPQHF
many | TRBJ1-1 | . | TRBV9 | 16 | TGTGCCAGCAGCCCAACAAGCCGAGGCTGGGTCTCTGAAGCTTTCTTT | CASSPTSRGWVSEAFF
many | TRBJ2-2 | TRBD1 | TRBV6-2/TRBV6-3 | 16 | TGTGCCAGCCTTTCGGCGACAGGGGGTTTCTCCGGGGAGCTGTTTTTT | CASLSATGGFSGELFF
few | TRBJ2-2 | . | TRBV28 | 14 | TGTGCCAGCAACCCTCAGACGAACACCGGGGAGCTGTTTTTT | CASNPQTNTGELFF
few | TRBJ2-3 | TRBD2 | TRBV7-2 | 16 | TGTGCCAGCAGCTTAGCTAGGACTAGCGAGACAGATACGCAGTATTTT | CASSLARTSETDTQYF